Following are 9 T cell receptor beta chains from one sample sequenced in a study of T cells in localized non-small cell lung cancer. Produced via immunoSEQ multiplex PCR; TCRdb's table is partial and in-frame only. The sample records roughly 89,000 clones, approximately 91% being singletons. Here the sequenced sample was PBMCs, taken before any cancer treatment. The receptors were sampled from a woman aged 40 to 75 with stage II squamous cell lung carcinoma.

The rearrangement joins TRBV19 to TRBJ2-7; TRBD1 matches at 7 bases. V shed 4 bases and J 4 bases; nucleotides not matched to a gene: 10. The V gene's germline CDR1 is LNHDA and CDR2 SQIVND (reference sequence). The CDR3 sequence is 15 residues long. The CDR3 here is CASSNRFGTEYEQYF. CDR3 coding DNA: TGTGCCAGTAGTAATAGGTTCGGGACAGAGTACGAGCAGTACTTC.

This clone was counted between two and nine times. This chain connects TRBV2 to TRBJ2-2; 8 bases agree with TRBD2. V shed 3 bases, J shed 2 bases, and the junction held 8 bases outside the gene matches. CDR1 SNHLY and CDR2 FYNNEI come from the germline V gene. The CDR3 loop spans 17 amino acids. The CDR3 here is CASSESFGTRNTGELFF. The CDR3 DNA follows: TGTGCCAGCAGTGAGTCTTTCGGGACTAGAAACACCGGGGAGCTGTTTTTT.

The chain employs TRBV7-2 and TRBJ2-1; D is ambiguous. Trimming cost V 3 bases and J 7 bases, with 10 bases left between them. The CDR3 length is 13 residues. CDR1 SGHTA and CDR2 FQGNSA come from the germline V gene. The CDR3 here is CASSFTPQNEQFF. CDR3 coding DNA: TGTGCCAGCAGCTTTACCCCCCAAAATGAGCAGTTCTTC.

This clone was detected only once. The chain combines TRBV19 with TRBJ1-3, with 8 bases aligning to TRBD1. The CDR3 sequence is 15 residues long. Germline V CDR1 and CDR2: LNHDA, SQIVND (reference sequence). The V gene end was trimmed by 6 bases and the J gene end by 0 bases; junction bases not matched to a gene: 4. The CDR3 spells CASRKGTGSGNTIYF. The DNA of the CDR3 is TGTGCCAGTAGAAAAGGGACAGGCTCTGGAAACACCATATATTTT.

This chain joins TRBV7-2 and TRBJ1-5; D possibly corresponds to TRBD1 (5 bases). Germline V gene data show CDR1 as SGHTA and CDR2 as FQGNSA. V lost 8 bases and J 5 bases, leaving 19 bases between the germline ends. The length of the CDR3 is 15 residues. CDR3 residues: CASGRDQGRDQPQHF. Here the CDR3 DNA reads TGTGCCAGCGGAAGGGACCAGGGTAGGGATCAGCCCCAGCATTTT.

This CDR3 reads CASSTRERLAGELFF. CDR3 bases: TGTGCCAGTAGTACCCGGGAAAGGCTGGCCGGGGAGCTGTTTTTT. This sequence joins TRBV19 and TRBJ2-2, with D perhaps TRBD2 (5 bases). This CDR3 contains 15 residues. Germline CDR1 LNHDA, CDR2 SQIVND (reference sequence). The ends were cut back, 4 bases at V and 6 bases at J, with 15 bases in the middle.

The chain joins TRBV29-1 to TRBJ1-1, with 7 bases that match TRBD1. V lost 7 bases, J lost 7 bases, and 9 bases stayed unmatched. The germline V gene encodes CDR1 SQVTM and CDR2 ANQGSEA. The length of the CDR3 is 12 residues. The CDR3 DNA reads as TGCAGCGCCGGGACAGCTGAACTTGAAGCTTTCTTT. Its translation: CSAGTAELEAFF.

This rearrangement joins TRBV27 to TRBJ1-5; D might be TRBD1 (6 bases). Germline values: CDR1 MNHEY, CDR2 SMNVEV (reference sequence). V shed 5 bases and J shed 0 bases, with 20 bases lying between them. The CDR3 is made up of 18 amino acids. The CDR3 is CASSVRGGRPYSNQPQHF. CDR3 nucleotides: TGTGCCAGCAGTGTCCGCGGGGGGCGACCCTATAGCAATCAGCCCCAGCATTTT.

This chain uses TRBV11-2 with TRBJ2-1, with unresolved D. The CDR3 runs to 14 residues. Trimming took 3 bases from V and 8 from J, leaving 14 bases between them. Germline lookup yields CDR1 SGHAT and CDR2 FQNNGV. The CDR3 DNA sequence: TGTGCCAGCAGCTTCAGTCCTGTTGGCTATGAGCAGTTCTTC. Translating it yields CASSFSPVGYEQFF. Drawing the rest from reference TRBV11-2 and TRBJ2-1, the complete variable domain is EAGVAQSPRYKIIEKRQSVAFWCNPISGHATLYWYQQILGQGPKLLIQFQNNGVVDDSQLPKDRFSAERLKGVDSTLKIQPAKLEDSAVYLCASSFSPVGYEQFFGPGTRLTVL.